This TCR beta chain was recorded in a study of blood T cells in healthy people across ages. With respect to this clonotype: Antigen unknown. The junction and the germline gene differ at one end; a read error may be behind it.

PCR was performed a second time for roughly 7 to 11 cycles using a sample-barcoded 5' primer and a J-beta primer mix. Each TCR beta cDNA got a 12-nucleotide random molecular identifier. In TCRdb, the 5' RACE reads were re-called with MiXCR into one record per CDR3 protein. Of 1.2 million to 1.5 million distinct CDR3 sequences listed, approximately 60% are singletons. Study-level points and caveats: Researchers report that TCR beta diversity correlated strongly with naive T cell percentage. Among long-lived donors, naive CD4+ cells were more numerous and diversity higher than in aged donors.

The people who gave samples were healthy Caucasians from Russia, aged about 6 to 95. CDR1 is MNHEY, CDR2 SMNVEV, per germline (reference sequence). This CDR3 is 14 amino acids long. The chain has TRBV27 and TRBJ2-1; no clear D. The sequence was obtained from a man between 18 and 35 years old in good health. The source material was blood. The CDR3 DNA follows: TGCGCCAGCAGCCCCGTCGGGTCCTACAATGAGCAGTTCTTC. Translation gives CASSPVGSYNEQFF.